What follows are 14 T cell receptor beta chains derived from one specimen sequenced in a study of T-cell memory formation after mild COVID-19. In TCRdb, the 5' RACE reads were re-called with MiXCR into one record per CDR3 protein. The sample lists a few hundred thousand distinct CDR3 sequences; around 14% were seen once. The sample was PBMCs or a T cell subset sorted from them (not recorded which). The receptors stem from a man aged 18-30 years who had mild COVID-19 (a few samples of this study predate the infection). Cell type and time point are not known.

J is TRBJ2-7 and V is TRBV5-1, with 9 bases identical to TRBD1. Germline trimming cut 4 bases from V and 5 bases from J; bases unmatched to any gene: 7. The germline gives CDR1 SGHRS, CDR2 YFSETQ. This CDR3 is built from 14 residues. CDR3 sequence (DNA): TGCGCCAGCAGCGCGGGACAGGGAATGAACGAGCAGTACTTC. Translated: CASSAGQGMNEQYF.

V gene TRBV7-9 combines with J gene TRBJ2-1; 9 nucleotides agree with TRBD2. J was trimmed by 0 bases and V by 5 bases; bases with no gene match: 8. The CDR3 is 17 amino acids. Germline-derived CDR1 and CDR2 are SEHNR and FQNEAQ (reference sequence). The CDR3 DNA is TGTGCCAGCAGCCCCAGACTAGCGGAGAGCTCCTACAATGAGCAGTTCTTC. Translated: CASSPRLAESSYNEQFF.

There are many counts of this clonotype. The chain combines TRBV12-3 or TRBV12-4 with TRBJ1-2; 11 bases align to TRBD1. The CDR3 covers 15 residues. V lost 3 bases, J lost 2 bases, and 2 bases stayed unmatched. CDR3 loop: CASSFGTGGNYGYTF. The CDR3 DNA follows: TGTGCCAGCAGTTTCGGGACAGGGGGAAACTATGGCTACACCTTC.

V and J are TRBV6-1 and TRBJ1-6; 7 nucleotides agree with TRBD1. The CDR3 is 18 amino acids. V was clipped by 4 bases and J by 0 bases; unmatched bases: 9. Germline values: CDR1 MNHNS, CDR2 SASEGT. The CDR3 DNA is TGTGCCAGCAGTGCGGACCCGACAGGGAGCTCCTATAATTCACCCCTCCACTTT. Its protein product is CASSADPTGSSYNSPLHF.

V usage is TRBV20-1 and J usage is TRBJ2-7; TRBD1 agrees at 10 bases. V shed 5 bases and J 2 bases; nucleotides not matched to a gene: 9. This CDR3 has 15 amino acids. CDR1 DFQATT and CDR2 SNEGSKA come from the germline V gene (reference sequence). CDR3: CSALEPGQGAYEQYF. In nucleotides, the CDR3 is TGCAGTGCTCTCGAGCCCGGACAGGGGGCCTACGAGCAGTACTTC.

This clonotype was detected ten times or more. The chain uses TRBV5-1 and TRBJ1-3; weak D call: TRBD1 (5 bases). V was trimmed by 4 bases and J by 2 bases, leaving 13 bases between them. Per germline, CDR1 SGHRS and CDR2 YFSETQ. This CDR3 has 15 residues. CDR3 DNA sequence: TGCGCCAGCAGCCGGGACTCAAACACTGGAAACACCATATATTTT. Residues: CASSRDSNTGNTIYF.

The V call is TRBV6-6, the J call TRBJ1-2; tentative D call: TRBD1 (6 bases). The germline V gene encodes CDR1 MNHNY and CDR2 SVGAGI (reference sequence). The CDR3 covers 13 residues. V was pared by 9 bases and J by 6 bases, with 17 bases between. The CDR3 spells CASNRAFQDGYTF. The CDR3 coding sequence is TGTGCCAGTAACAGGGCTTTCCAGGATGGCTACACCTTC.

This clonotype was counted between two and nine times. The chain joins TRBV6-6 to TRBJ1-5; 7 positions match TRBD1. Per germline, CDR1 MNHNY and CDR2 SVGAGI (reference sequence). The trim removed 0 bases at V and 0 bases at J, leaving 14 bases unmatched. CDR3 length: 20 residues. The chain's CDR3 is CASSYSLLQGKMGSNQPQHF. The DNA for the CDR3 is TGTGCCAGCAGTTACTCGTTGTTACAGGGGAAAATGGGTAGCAATCAGCCCCAGCATTTT.

This clonotype has a handful of counts. V is TRBV27 and J is TRBJ2-1, with a tentative D call TRBD2 (5 bases). This CDR3 is 15 amino acids long. Trimming removed 9 bases from V and 3 bases from J, with 18 bases in between. The germline V gene encodes CDR1 MNHEY and CDR2 SMNVEV (reference sequence). The CDR3 coding sequence is TGTGCCAGTCGGACTGAAAAAGGGTACTACAATGAGCAGTTCTTC. This gives the protein CASRTEKGYYNEQFF.

V is TRBV12-3 or TRBV12-4 and J is TRBJ2-5, with 7 nucleotides matching TRBD1. This CDR3 has 14 residues. The V gene end was trimmed by 6 bases and the J gene end by 2 bases; junction bases not matched to a gene: 6. CDR3 protein: CASRVGTAQETQYF. DNA of the CDR3: TGTGCCAGCAGGGTGGGGACAGCTCAAGAGACCCAGTACTTC.

There are many counts of this clonotype. J is TRBJ2-7 and V is TRBV5-1; TRBD2 agrees at 11 bases. Unmatched junction bases numbered 8, after V lost 3 bases and J lost 3 bases. From germline, CDR1 is SGHRS and CDR2 YFSETQ. The CDR3 extends over 16 amino acids. The CDR3 here is CASSSGPSGGRYEQYF. The CDR3 region has the DNA TGCGCCAGCAGCTCTGGGCCTAGCGGGGGGCGCTACGAGCAGTACTTC.

The chain carries TRBV18 and TRBJ1-1; 9 bases align to TRBD1. V shed 3 bases and J 8 bases; nucleotides not matched to a gene: 7. The CDR3 runs to 14 residues. CDR1 and CDR2 from the germline V gene are KGHSH and LQKENI. The CDR3 spells CASSPRQGEREAFF. CDR3 in DNA: TGTGCCAGCTCACCGCGACAGGGGGAAAGAGAAGCTTTCTTT.

This clonotype turned up a few times. The gene calls are TRBV5-1 and TRBJ2-3; D tentatively fits TRBD1 or TRBD2 (5 bases each). CDR1 is SGHRS and CDR2 is YFSETQ in the germline V gene. The V end was cut by 0 bases, the J end by 6 bases, with 17 bases between. This CDR3 has 16 residues. DNA of the CDR3: TGCGCCAGCAGCTTGGTGGGGACCCAATCAGGGGATACGCAGTATTTT. Amino acid sequence: CASSLVGTQSGDTQYF.

This clonotype was seen more than once but under ten times. CDR3 amino acids: CASSGDQETQYF. The CDR3 region has the DNA TGTGCCAGCAGTGGGGACCAAGAGACCCAGTACTTC. V is TRBV2 and J is TRBJ2-5; D not certain. There are 12 residues in the CDR3. CDR1 SNHLY and CDR2 FYNNEI come from the germline V gene. The V and J ends lost 4 bases and 0 bases respectively, with 3 bases between them.